The rows below give T cell receptor beta chains drawn from one sample of a study of tumor-infiltrating lymphocytes in primary liver carcinoma. TCRdb fed the multiplex PCR reads into MiXCR, producing one record per CDR3 protein. The data hold 150,000 to 200,000 distinct CDR3 sequences, with 50% to 75% observed a single time. The sequenced material came from peripheral blood. These receptors were obtained from a man aged 40-50 years with primary liver carcinoma and hepatitis B virus infection. Both conserved end residues are part of each CDR3. A D gene is named only where the DNA matches it firmly. Not all rows give a size; the values are once, few, many and, for expanded clones, a class.

J gene: TRBJ1-1
CDR3 length: 12
D gene: -
V gene: TRBV29-1
clone size: -
CDR3 DNA: TGCAGCGTACATGGGGCCGGGACTGAAGCTTTCTTC
CDR3 protein: CSVHGAGTEAFF

J gene: TRBJ2-7
CDR3 length: 14
D gene: -
V gene: TRBV5-5
clone size: -
CDR3 DNA: TGTGCCAGCAAAGAGGGGCCGACTACGAGGGAGCAGTACTTC
CDR3 protein: CASKEGPTTREQYF

J gene: TRBJ1-1
CDR3 length: 16
D gene: -
V gene: TRBV12-3/TRBV12-4
clone size: -
CDR3 DNA: TGTGCCAGCAGTCCCGGGCCCGGGAGGGGGAACACTGAAGCTTTCTTT
CDR3 protein: CASSPGPGRGNTEAFF

J gene: TRBJ1-1
CDR3 length: 14
D gene: -
V gene: TRBV5-4
clone size: -
CDR3 DNA: TGTGCCAGCAGCTTGGGAGGAATGAACACTGAAGCTTTCTTT
CDR3 protein: CASSLGGMNTEAFF

J gene: TRBJ2-7
CDR3 length: 15
D gene: TRBD2
V gene: TRBV6-5
clone size: -
CDR3 DNA: TGTGCCAGCAGGTCTCCGGGACTAGCGGCCTACGAGCAGTACTTC
CDR3 protein: CASRSPGLAAYEQYF

J gene: TRBJ2-5
CDR3 length: 16
D gene: TRBD1
V gene: TRBV5-4
clone size: -
CDR3 DNA: TGTGCCAGCAGCTCCACCGGACAGGGGTACCAAGAGACCCAGTACTTC
CDR3 protein: CASSSTGQGYQETQYF

J gene: TRBJ2-1
CDR3 length: 12
D gene: -
V gene: TRBV29-1
clone size: few
CDR3 DNA: TGCAGCGTTGATCCCGCGAGCGAAGAGCAGTTCTTC
CDR3 protein: CSVDPASEEQFF

J gene: TRBJ2-5
CDR3 length: 16
D gene: -
V gene: TRBV4-2
clone size: -
CDR3 DNA: TGTGCCAGCAGCCAAGATCTGGCAGTGGGCGGAGAGACCCAGTACTTC
CDR3 protein: CASSQDLAVGGETQYF

J gene: TRBJ2-3
CDR3 length: 12
D gene: -
V gene: TRBV4-1
clone size: -
CDR3 DNA: TGCGCCAGCATCCACCCCACAGATACGCAGTATTTT
CDR3 protein: CASIHPTDTQYF

J gene: TRBJ2-7
CDR3 length: 13
D gene: -
V gene: TRBV12-3/TRBV12-4
clone size: -
CDR3 DNA: TGTGCCAGCAGTATGACCAGGACTACCGAGCAGTACTTC
CDR3 protein: CASSMTRTTEQYF

J gene: TRBJ2-1
CDR3 length: 15
D gene: -
V gene: TRBV29-1
clone size: many
CDR3 DNA: TGCAGCGTTGAAGACAGGGTTTCGGGAATCGATGAGCAGTTCTTC
CDR3 protein: CSVEDRVSGIDEQFF

J gene: TRBJ1-1
CDR3 length: 14
D gene: -
V gene: TRBV29-1
clone size: -
CDR3 DNA: TGCAGTGTTGATTCGCGACATCTGAACACTGAAGCTTTCTTT
CDR3 protein: CSVDSRHLNTEAFF

J gene: TRBJ1-3
CDR3 length: 14
D gene: -
V gene: TRBV12-3/TRBV12-4
clone size: few
CDR3 DNA: TGTGCCAGCAGAATCCAGGGTTCTGGTAACACCATATATTTT
CDR3 protein: CASRIQGSGNTIYF

J gene: TRBJ2-2
CDR3 length: 16
D gene: -
V gene: TRBV6-5
clone size: -
CDR3 DNA: TGTGCCATCAGTTACTCGGACTACACGGGGACCGGGGAGCTGTTTTTT
CDR3 protein: CAISYSDYTGTGELFF

J gene: TRBJ2-3
CDR3 length: 15
D gene: TRBD2
V gene: TRBV6-5
clone size: -
CDR3 DNA: TGTGCCAGCAGTTACGGGACTAGGGACACAGATACGCAGTGTTTT
CDR3 protein: CASSYGTRDTDTQCF

J gene: TRBJ1-2
CDR3 length: 18
D gene: TRBD1
V gene: TRBV6-2/TRBV6-3
clone size: -
CDR3 DNA: TGTGCCAGCAGTTCCATACCCGGGACAGGGGAATCGGGATATGGCTACACCTTC
CDR3 protein: CASSSIPGTGESGYGYTF

J gene: TRBJ2-1
CDR3 length: 16
D gene: TRBD2
V gene: TRBV11-3
clone size: once
CDR3 DNA: TGTGCCAGCAGCTTAGTGGGTTTGGCTAGCGGGGGTGAGCAGTTCTTT
CDR3 protein: CASSLVGLASGGEQFF

J gene: TRBJ1-1
CDR3 length: 18
D gene: -
V gene: TRBV29-1
clone size: once
CDR3 DNA: TGCAGCGTTGAAGATTCTTATAACGGGCGGGGGGCGGGCACTGAAGCTTTCTTT
CDR3 protein: CSVEDSYNGRGAGTEAFF

J gene: TRBJ2-1
CDR3 length: 17
D gene: TRBD2
V gene: TRBV4-2
clone size: -
CDR3 DNA: TGTGCCAGCACCCAAGACCTTTCGGCTAGCGGGAAGAATGAGCAGTTCTTC
CDR3 protein: CASTQDLSASGKNEQFF

J gene: TRBJ1-1
CDR3 length: 13
D gene: -
V gene: TRBV12-3/TRBV12-4
clone size: once
CDR3 DNA: TGTGCCAGCCAGACATGGATGAACACTGAAGCTTTCTTT
CDR3 protein: CASQTWMNTEAFF

J gene: TRBJ2-3
CDR3 length: 13
D gene: -
V gene: TRBV6-6
clone size: few
CDR3 DNA: TGTGCCAGCAGTGACCTCCCAGCAGATACGCAGTATTTT
CDR3 protein: CASSDLPADTQYF

J gene: TRBJ1-4
CDR3 length: 16
D gene: -
V gene: TRBV5-6
clone size: many
CDR3 DNA: TGTGCCAGCAGCTTTTGGGTCGGAGCGGCTAATGAAAAACTGTTTTTT
CDR3 protein: CASSFWVGAANEKLFF

J gene: TRBJ2-3
CDR3 length: 13
D gene: -
V gene: TRBV19
clone size: -
CDR3 DNA: TGTGCCAGTAGTAGTCGGAGGGGAGATACGCAGTATTTT
CDR3 protein: CASSSRRGDTQYF

J gene: TRBJ1-3
CDR3 length: 15
D gene: -
V gene: TRBV6-6
clone size: -
CDR3 DNA: TGTGCCAGCAGTTATATGTCAGGGGCTGGAAACACCATATATTTT
CDR3 protein: CASSYMSGAGNTIYF

J gene: TRBJ2-7
CDR3 length: 15
D gene: -
V gene: TRBV4-1
clone size: -
CDR3 DNA: TGCACCAGCAGCCAAGTTGTGACGCTATCCTACGAGCAGCACTTC
CDR3 protein: CTSSQVVTLSYEQHF

J gene: TRBJ2-1
CDR3 length: 15
D gene: TRBD1
V gene: TRBV7-9
clone size: -
CDR3 DNA: TGTGCCAGCAGCCTTGGGACAGGCAAGGGGAATGAGCAGTTCTTC
CDR3 protein: CASSLGTGKGNEQFF

J gene: TRBJ2-7
CDR3 length: 14
D gene: -
V gene: TRBV29-1
clone size: few
CDR3 DNA: TGCAGCGTTGAGAGGGCAGGTGATAGGTATGAGCAGTACTTC
CDR3 protein: CSVERAGDRYEQYF

J gene: TRBJ1-2
CDR3 length: 14
D gene: -
V gene: TRBV11-2
clone size: many
CDR3 DNA: TGTGCCAGCAGCTCGATACAGGGAAACTATGGCTACACCTTC
CDR3 protein: CASSSIQGNYGYTF

J gene: TRBJ2-3
CDR3 length: 15
D gene: -
V gene: TRBV28
clone size: -
CDR3 DNA: TGTGCCAGCAGTCCCGTCGGGGGCACAGGGGATACGGAGTATTTT
CDR3 protein: CASSPVGGTGDTEYF

J gene: TRBJ2-1
CDR3 length: 15
D gene: TRBD2
V gene: TRBV11-2
clone size: many
CDR3 DNA: TGTGCCAGCAGCCCCATCGTCGGACTAGCCAATGAGCAGTTCTTC
CDR3 protein: CASSPIVGLANEQFF

J gene: TRBJ2-2
CDR3 length: 15
D gene: -
V gene: TRBV6-2/TRBV6-3
clone size: few
CDR3 DNA: TGTGCCAGCAGTCAGACAGCCGCGAACACCGGGGAGCTGTTTTTT
CDR3 protein: CASSQTAANTGELFF

J gene: TRBJ2-7
CDR3 length: 14
D gene: TRBD1
V gene: TRBV11-2
clone size: -
CDR3 DNA: TGTGCCAGCAGTTCCGGGACAGGGGTATACGAGCAGCACTTC
CDR3 protein: CASSSGTGVYEQHF

J gene: TRBJ2-5
CDR3 length: 13
D gene: TRBD2
V gene: TRBV10-3
clone size: -
CDR3 DNA: TGTGCCACCAGGACTAGCGAAATTGAGATCCAGTACTTC
CDR3 protein: CATRTSEIEIQYF

J gene: TRBJ1-2
CDR3 length: 12
D gene: -
V gene: TRBV28
clone size: -
CDR3 DNA: TGTGCCTCCTCAGGTTCGACGGAAGGCTACACCTTC
CDR3 protein: CASSGSTEGYTF

J gene: TRBJ1-1
CDR3 length: 18
D gene: -
V gene: TRBV14
clone size: -
CDR3 DNA: TGTACCAGCAGCCACAAGCCGCCGGTGTGGCAGTTTAACACTGAAGCTTTCTTT
CDR3 protein: CTSSHKPPVWQFNTEAFF

J gene: TRBJ1-1
CDR3 length: 15
D gene: TRBD1
V gene: TRBV10-3
clone size: -
CDR3 DNA: TGTGCCATCACTAGAGGGACAGCCATGAACACTGAAGCTTTCTTT
CDR3 protein: CAITRGTAMNTEAFF

J gene: TRBJ2-7
CDR3 length: 15
D gene: TRBD1
V gene: TRBV6-2/TRBV6-3
clone size: -
CDR3 DNA: TGTGCCAGCAGTGACACGGACAGGGGGAGCTACGAGCAGTACTTC
CDR3 protein: CASSDTDRGSYEQYF

J gene: TRBJ2-7
CDR3 length: 13
D gene: -
V gene: TRBV29-1
clone size: -
CDR3 DNA: TGCAGCGCAAGACTCCCGAGCTCCTACGAGCGGTACTTC
CDR3 protein: CSARLPSSYERYF

J gene: TRBJ1-1
CDR3 length: 15
D gene: TRBD1
V gene: TRBV5-1
clone size: few
CDR3 DNA: TGCGCCAGCAGCTCAGGACAGGGGGTGGGCACTGAAGCTTTCTTT
CDR3 protein: CASSSGQGVGTEAFF

J gene: TRBJ2-1
CDR3 length: 15
D gene: -
V gene: TRBV7-8
clone size: -
CDR3 DNA: TGTGCCAGCAGCTTTCAGGGAGGCGGGTACAATGAGCAGTTCTTC
CDR3 protein: CASSFQGGGYNEQFF

J gene: TRBJ2-3
CDR3 length: 16
D gene: TRBD1
V gene: TRBV6-6
clone size: few
CDR3 DNA: TGTGCCAGCAGTCCCCGACAGGGGGCGGTCACAGATACGCAGTATTTT
CDR3 protein: CASSPRQGAVTDTQYF

J gene: TRBJ2-1
CDR3 length: 17
D gene: TRBD2
V gene: TRBV11-2
clone size: -
CDR3 DNA: TGTACCAGCAACTTAGAAGCTAGCGGGAGGCTCTACAATGAGCAGTTCTTC
CDR3 protein: CTSNLEASGRLYNEQFF

J gene: TRBJ2-5
CDR3 length: 19
D gene: TRBD2
V gene: TRBV13
clone size: -
CDR3 DNA: TGTGCCAGCAGCTTAACGGGACTAGCGGGAGGACTGACGGAAGAGACCCAGCACTTC
CDR3 protein: CASSLTGLAGGLTEETQHF

J gene: TRBJ2-7
CDR3 length: 14
D gene: -
V gene: TRBV12-3/TRBV12-4
clone size: few
CDR3 DNA: TGTGCCAGCAGTTTAAGGCGGGACGTCTACGAGCAGTACTTC
CDR3 protein: CASSLRRDVYEQYF

J gene: TRBJ2-3
CDR3 length: 17
D gene: -
V gene: TRBV6-5
clone size: -
CDR3 DNA: TGTGCCAGCAGCCGAGGCGGGCCGGGACGGCCAACCGATACGCAGTATTTT
CDR3 protein: CASSRGGPGRPTDTQYF

J gene: TRBJ2-7
CDR3 length: 14
D gene: -
V gene: TRBV11-2
clone size: -
CDR3 DNA: TGTGCCAGCAGTCCCCGAGGCGTAGGATACGAGCAGTACTTC
CDR3 protein: CASSPRGVGYEQYF

J gene: TRBJ1-6
CDR3 length: 13
D gene: -
V gene: TRBV28
clone size: few
CDR3 DNA: TGTGCCAGCAAAACCGGAATAAATCTCCCCCTCCACTTT
CDR3 protein: CASKTGINLPLHF

J gene: TRBJ2-2
CDR3 length: 18
D gene: -
V gene: TRBV11-2
clone size: -
CDR3 DNA: TGTGACAGCAGCGACTCGTGGGCGAGGGTTACGAACACCAGGGAGATGTTTTTT
CDR3 protein: CDSSDSWARVTNTREMFF

J gene: TRBJ2-5
CDR3 length: 14
D gene: -
V gene: TRBV12-3/TRBV12-4
clone size: -
CDR3 DNA: TGTGCCAGCAGCCAAGGACACGCCCAAGAGACCCAGTACTTC
CDR3 protein: CASSQGHAQETQYF

J gene: TRBJ2-7
CDR3 length: 15
D gene: -
V gene: TRBV5-4
clone size: -
CDR3 DNA: TGTGCCAGCAGCTTGGGAGGCGGAAACCCTTATGAGGAGTACTTC
CDR3 protein: CASSLGGGNPYEEYF

J gene: TRBJ2-2
CDR3 length: 13
D gene: -
V gene: TRBV11-2
clone size: -
CDR3 DNA: TGTGCCGGCAGCTTAGAGAGCGACAGGGAGCTGTTTTTT
CDR3 protein: CAGSLESDRELFF

J gene: TRBJ1-6
CDR3 length: 20
D gene: -
V gene: TRBV11-2
clone size: -
CDR3 DNA: TGTGCCAGCAACTTTTATTGTTTTCGGGACGGGGCTTACTGTAATTCACCACTCCACTTT
CDR3 protein: CASNFYCFRDGAYCNSPLHF

J gene: TRBJ1-5
CDR3 length: 16
D gene: TRBD1
V gene: TRBV19
clone size: -
CDR3 DNA: TGTGCCAGTAGTATCGAAGGGACAGGGGGCAATCAGCCCCAGCATTTT
CDR3 protein: CASSIEGTGGNQPQHF

J gene: TRBJ1-3
CDR3 length: 17
D gene: -
V gene: TRBV11-2
clone size: many
CDR3 DNA: TGTGCCAGCAAAATCCGAGCAGAAGGGCGCTGGGGAAACACCATATATTTT
CDR3 protein: CASKIRAEGRWGNTIYF

J gene: TRBJ2-1
CDR3 length: 16
D gene: TRBD2
V gene: TRBV11-2
clone size: -
CDR3 DNA: TGTCCCAGCAGCTTAGAACCATCGGGAGGACTCAATGAGCAGTTCTTC
CDR3 protein: CPSSLEPSGGLNEQFF